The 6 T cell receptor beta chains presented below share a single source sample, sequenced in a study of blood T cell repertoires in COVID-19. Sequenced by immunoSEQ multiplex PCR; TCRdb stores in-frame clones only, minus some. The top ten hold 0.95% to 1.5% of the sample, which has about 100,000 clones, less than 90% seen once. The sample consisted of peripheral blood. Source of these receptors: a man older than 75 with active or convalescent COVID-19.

In DNA, the CDR3 is TGTGCCTGGAAGCGACTAGCGGGAGATGAGCAGTTCTTC. The encoded protein is CAWKRLAGDEQFF. The chain employs TRBV30 and TRBJ2-1; TRBD2 matches 12 bases. CDR1 is GTSNPN and CDR2 is SVGIG in the germline V gene (reference sequence). The CDR3 is 13 amino acids. V shed 4 bases and J 8 bases; nucleotides not matched to a gene: 3.

The CDR3 reads CASTHPRADTQYF. DNA for the CDR3: TGCGCCAGCACACATCCCAGGGCGGATACGCAGTATTTT. The chain employs TRBV5-1 and TRBJ2-3, with a possible D match to TRBD1 (5 bases). This CDR3 comprises 13 residues. Germline V gene data show CDR1 as SGHRS and CDR2 as YFSETQ. V lost 6 bases and J 6 bases, leaving 14 bases between the germline ends.

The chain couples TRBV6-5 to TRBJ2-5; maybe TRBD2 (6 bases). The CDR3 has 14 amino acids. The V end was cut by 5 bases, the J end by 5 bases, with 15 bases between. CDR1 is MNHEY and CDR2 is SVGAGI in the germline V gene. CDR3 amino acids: CASSPTSLQETQYF. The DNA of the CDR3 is TGTGCCAGCAGTCCGACTAGTCTGCAGGAGACCCAGTACTTC.

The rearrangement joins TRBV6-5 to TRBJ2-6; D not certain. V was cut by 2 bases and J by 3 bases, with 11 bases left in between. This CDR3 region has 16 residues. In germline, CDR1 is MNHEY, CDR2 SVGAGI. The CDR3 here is CASSYEAGDGANVLTF. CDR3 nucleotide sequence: TGTGCCAGCAGTTACGAAGCTGGTGATGGGGCCAACGTCCTGACTTTC.

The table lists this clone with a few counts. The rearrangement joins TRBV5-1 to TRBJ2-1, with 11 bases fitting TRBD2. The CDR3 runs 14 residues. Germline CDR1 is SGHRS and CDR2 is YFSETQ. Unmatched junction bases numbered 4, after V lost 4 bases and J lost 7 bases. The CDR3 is CASSGTSGRNEQFF. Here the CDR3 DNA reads TGCGCCAGCAGCGGGACTAGCGGACGAAATGAGCAGTTCTTC.

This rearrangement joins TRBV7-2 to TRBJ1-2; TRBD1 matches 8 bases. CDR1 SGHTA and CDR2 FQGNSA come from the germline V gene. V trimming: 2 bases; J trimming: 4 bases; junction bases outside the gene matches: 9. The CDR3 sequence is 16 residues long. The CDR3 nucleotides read TGTGCCAGCAGCTTACAAAAGCAGGGGGCGGGCTATGGCTACACCTTC. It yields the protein CASSLQKQGAGYGYTF.